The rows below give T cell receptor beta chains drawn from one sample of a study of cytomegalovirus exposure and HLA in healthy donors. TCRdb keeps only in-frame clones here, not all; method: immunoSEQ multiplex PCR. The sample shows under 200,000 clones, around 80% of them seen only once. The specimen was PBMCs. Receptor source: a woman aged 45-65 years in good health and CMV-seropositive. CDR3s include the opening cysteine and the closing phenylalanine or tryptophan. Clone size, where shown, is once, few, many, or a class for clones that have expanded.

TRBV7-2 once CASSPRTGFGELFF
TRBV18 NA CASSFGGSGRTTDTQYF
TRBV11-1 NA CASSSIQGRREQFF
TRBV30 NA CACGGAGHGYTF
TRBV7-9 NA CASSLGGLGEDTQYF
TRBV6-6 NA CASSGTSGGETQYF
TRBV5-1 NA CASRGALNTGELFF
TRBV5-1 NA CASSSPLRQGGYTF
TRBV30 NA CAWNRDSTNYGYTF
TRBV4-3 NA CASSRIQGPYGYTF
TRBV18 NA CASSPGLAGLYEQYF
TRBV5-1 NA CASSLDRADTGELFF
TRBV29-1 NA CSVEKDRGYEQYF
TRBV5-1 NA CASSTRQGAGTEAFF
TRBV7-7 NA CASSPGVWGSQMDTQYF
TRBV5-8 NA CASQPRGVLSNQPQHF